The rows below give T cell receptor beta chains drawn from one sample of a study of CD8 T cells in ankylosing spondylitis. TCRdb reanalysed the 5' RACE reads using MiXCR and keeps one entry per CDR3 protein. The sample has around 490,000 distinct CDR3 sequences, 5.3% seen once. Source material: blood, either unsorted or a sorted T cell fraction (not recorded which). Receptors were obtained from a male donor with ankylosing spondylitis. The CDR3 runs from the conserved cysteine through the conserved F or W. The order of the fields is J gene, V gene, clone size, D gene, CDR3 protein, CDR3 DNA. The D gene is left open where the match is weak. Only some rows state a clone size, as once, few, many or a class for expanded clones.

J: TRBJ1-1
V: TRBV28
size: few
D: -
CDR3: CASSFQGIGEAFF
DNA: TGTGCCAGCAGTTTTCAGGGTATAGGTGAAGCTTTCTTT

J: TRBJ2-7
V: TRBV7-2
size: -
D: -
CDR3: CASSSDREQYF
DNA: TGTGCCAGCAGCTCTGACAGGGAGCAGTACTTC

J: TRBJ2-7
V: TRBV7-9
size: many
D: TRBD1
CDR3: CASSSGQGLREQYF
DNA: TGTGCCAGCAGCTCGGGACAGGGATTAAGAGAGCAGTACTTC

J: TRBJ1-2
V: TRBV6-2/TRBV6-3
size: many
D: TRBD1
CDR3: CASSSLTLPGTGVNYGYTF
DNA: TGTGCCAGCAGCTCCCTCACCCTACCCGGGACAGGGGTGAACTATGGCTACACCTTC

J: TRBJ2-1
V: TRBV12-3/TRBV12-4
size: many
D: TRBD1
CDR3: CASSLGWDSPVFF
DNA: TGTGCCAGCAGTTTAGGCTGGGACAGCCCCGTATTCTTC

J: TRBJ2-1
V: TRBV20-1
size: -
D: TRBD2
CDR3: CSAPRLAGAYNEQFF
DNA: TGCAGTGCGCCGAGACTAGCGGGAGCATACAATGAGCAGTTCTTC

J: TRBJ2-3
V: TRBV5-1
size: many
D: TRBD2
CDR3: CASSTGTSRADTQYF
DNA: TGCGCCAGCAGCACCGGGACTAGCAGGGCAGATACGCAGTATTTT

J: TRBJ1-2
V: TRBV7-9
size: -
D: -
CDR3: CASSLGQAMGNYTF
DNA: TGTGCCAGCAGCTTAGGGCAGGCAATGGGGAACTACACCTTC

J: TRBJ2-1
V: TRBV25-1
size: many
D: TRBD1
CDR3: CASISSGDRGNEQFF
DNA: TGTGCCAGCATTTCTTCAGGGGACAGGGGCAATGAGCAGTTCTTC

J: TRBJ2-5
V: TRBV7-2
size: -
D: -
CDR3: CASSLGVAKEETQYF
DNA: TGTGCCAGCAGCTTAGGGGTAGCAAAGGAAGAGACCCAGTACTTC

J: TRBJ1-1
V: TRBV20-1
size: many
D: TRBD1
CDR3: CSARDADRVTEAFF
DNA: TGCAGTGCTAGAGACGCGGACAGGGTCACTGAAGCTTTCTTT

J: TRBJ1-1
V: TRBV10-3
size: many
D: -
CDR3: CATRTVGAEAFF
DNA: TGTGCCACAAGGACAGTGGGCGCTGAAGCTTTCTTT

J: TRBJ1-5
V: TRBV24-1
size: many
D: -
CDR3: CATSDPTGNQPQHF
DNA: TGTGCCACCAGTGACCCCACAGGCAATCAGCCCCAGCATTTT

J: TRBJ2-1
V: TRBV12-3/TRBV12-4
size: many
D: TRBD2
CDR3: CASSLAAGVLLF
DNA: TGTGCCAGCAGTTTAGCCGCGGGGGTACTCCTCTTC

J: TRBJ2-3
V: TRBV5-1
size: -
D: -
CDR3: CASRGTVSTDTQYF
DNA: TGCGCCAGCAGGGGGACGGTGAGCACAGATACGCAGTATTTT

J: TRBJ1-5
V: TRBV6-1
size: many
D: -
CDR3: CASRTWASGQPQHF
DNA: TGTGCCAGCAGAACCTGGGCCTCGGGACAGCCCCAGCATTTT

J: TRBJ1-6
V: TRBV3-1
size: many
D: -
CDR3: CASSQPGGNSPLHF
DNA: TGTGCCAGCAGCCAACCCGGGGGCAATTCACCCCTCCACTTT

J: TRBJ2-7
V: TRBV5-1
size: many
D: TRBD1
CDR3: CASRRGDAGGSPVSYEQYF
DNA: TGCGCCAGCAGACGAGGGGATGCAGGGGGTAGCCCAGTCTCCTACGAGCAGTACTTC

J: TRBJ2-1
V: TRBV12-5
size: many
D: -
CDR3: CASGLSGAYNEQFF
DNA: TGTGCTAGTGGTTTGTCCGGAGCCTACAATGAGCAGTTCTTC

J: TRBJ2-1
V: TRBV4-1
size: many
D: TRBD2
CDR3: CASSRFTGTSGIISYNEQFF
DNA: TGCGCCAGCAGCCGTTTTACCGGGACTAGCGGGATAATCTCCTACAATGAGCAGTTCTTC

J: TRBJ2-7
V: TRBV7-8
size: many
D: -
CDR3: CASSSGGHEQYF
DNA: TGTGCCAGCAGCTCTGGAGGGCACGAGCAGTACTTC

J: TRBJ1-2
V: TRBV20-1
size: -
D: -
CDR3: CSARVGGRVLYGYTF
DNA: TGCAGTGCTAGAGTAGGAGGGAGAGTGCTGTATGGCTATACCTTC

J: TRBJ2-1
V: TRBV12-3/TRBV12-4
size: many
D: -
CDR3: CASRKGGSPYNEQFF
DNA: TGTGCCAGCAGGAAGGGCGGGTCACCCTACAATGAGCAGTTCTTC

J: TRBJ2-5
V: TRBV10-3
size: many
D: TRBD1
CDR3: CAISELGDREETQYF
DNA: TGTGCCATCAGTGAGTTGGGGGACAGGGAAGAGACCCAGTACTTC

J: TRBJ1-5
V: TRBV10-3
size: many
D: -
CDR3: CAISWSGGDQPQHF
DNA: TGTGCCATCAGTTGGTCAGGCGGTGATCAGCCCCAGCATTTT

J: TRBJ2-7
V: TRBV7-9
size: few
D: -
CDR3: CASSPGISISYEQYF
DNA: TGTGCCAGCAGCCCAGGGATCTCTATCTCCTACGAGCAGTACTTC

J: TRBJ1-4
V: TRBV2
size: few
D: -
CDR3: CASSRIRELFF
DNA: TGTGCCAGCAGCCGAATAAGGGAACTGTTTTTT

J: TRBJ1-4
V: TRBV18
size: few
D: -
CDR3: CASSPSLGTNEKLFF
DNA: TGTGCCAGCTCACCTTCCCTGGGAACTAATGAAAAACTGTTTTTT

J: TRBJ1-3
V: TRBV25-1
size: many
D: TRBD1
CDR3: CASRVRQGRITGNTIYF
DNA: TGTGCCAGCAGAGTAAGACAGGGTCGGATAACTGGAAACACCATATATTTT

J: TRBJ1-1
V: TRBV10-3
size: many
D: -
CDR3: CAISEFRAGHPEAFF
DNA: TGTGCCATCAGTGAGTTTCGGGCAGGGCATCCTGAAGCTTTCTTT

J: TRBJ2-2
V: TRBV19
size: -
D: TRBD2
CDR3: CASCGRTSQWAGELFF
DNA: TGTGCCAGCTGCGGGAGGACTAGTCAGTGGGCCGGGGAGCTGTTTTTT

J: TRBJ1-1
V: TRBV20-1
size: few
D: -
CDR3: CSARDYGSTEAFF
DNA: TGCAGTGCTAGAGACTACGGTAGTACTGAAGCTTTCTTT

J: TRBJ2-7
V: TRBV6-1
size: many
D: TRBD1
CDR3: CASRLDRAVYEQYF
DNA: TGTGCCAGCAGATTGGACAGGGCAGTCTACGAGCAGTACTTC

J: TRBJ2-6
V: TRBV6-2/TRBV6-3
size: few
D: TRBD1
CDR3: CASSQRQGASSGANVLTF
DNA: TGTGCCAGCAGTCAGAGACAGGGGGCCAGCTCTGGGGCCAACGTCCTGACTTTC

J: TRBJ1-5
V: TRBV7-8
size: many
D: -
CDR3: CASSFQRRGKQPQHF
DNA: TGTGCCAGCAGCTTTCAAAGGAGGGGGAAGCAGCCCCAGCATTTT

J: TRBJ2-5
V: TRBV7-9
size: many
D: TRBD1
CDR3: CASSPPGQLRETQYF
DNA: TGTGCCAGCAGCCCACCGGGACAGCTGCGGGAGACCCAGTACTTC

J: TRBJ2-7
V: TRBV6-2/TRBV6-3
size: many
D: -
CDR3: CASSYSVPGITYEQYF
DNA: TGTGCCAGCAGTTACTCTGTTCCAGGGATCACCTACGAGCAGTACTTC

J: TRBJ2-3
V: TRBV3-1
size: -
D: TRBD2
CDR3: CASSQDPPHGRIADTQYF
DNA: TGTGCCAGCAGCCAGGATCCCCCCCACGGGAGGATCGCAGATACGCAGTATTTT

J: TRBJ2-4
V: TRBV27
size: many
D: -
CDR3: CASSPWGAKNIQYF
DNA: TGTGCCAGCAGTCCCTGGGGGGCCAAAAACATTCAGTACTTC

J: TRBJ1-3
V: TRBV20-1
size: many
D: TRBD1
CDR3: CSARRQGDRNTIYF
DNA: TGCAGTGCTAGGCGACAGGGGGACAGAAACACCATATATTTT

J: TRBJ1-1
V: TRBV4-2
size: many
D: -
CDR3: CASSQDPGSYTEAFF
DNA: TGTGCCAGCAGCCAAGATCCGGGGTCGTACACTGAAGCTTTCTTT

J: TRBJ2-1
V: TRBV12-3/TRBV12-4
size: -
D: TRBD2
CDR3: CASSFVFLGSGSNNEQFF
DNA: TGTGCCAGCAGTTTCGTATTTCTTGGTAGCGGGAGTAACAATGAGCAGTTCTTC

J: TRBJ2-2
V: TRBV5-6
size: many
D: -
CDR3: CASSLVYLANTGELFF
DNA: TGTGCCAGCAGCTTGGTGTACCTCGCGAACACCGGGGAGCTGTTTTTT

J: TRBJ2-7
V: TRBV20-1
size: many
D: TRBD1
CDR3: CSAREYRGSYEQYF
DNA: TGCAGTGCTAGGGAGTACAGGGGATCCTACGAGCAGTACTTC

J: TRBJ1-2
V: TRBV20-1
size: -
D: -
CDR3: CSAGGIGYTF
DNA: TGCAGTGCTGGAGGGATTGGCTACACCTTC

J: TRBJ1-6
V: TRBV7-2
size: many
D: -
CDR3: CASSLSSSSYNSPLHF
DNA: TGTGCCAGCAGCTTATCCTCGAGCTCCTATAATTCACCCCTCCACTTT

J: TRBJ2-7
V: TRBV4-2
size: many
D: TRBD2
CDR3: CASSQELAGGYEQYF
DNA: TGTGCCAGCAGCCAAGAATTAGCGGGGGGCTACGAGCAGTACTTC

J: TRBJ2-7
V: TRBV7-8
size: many
D: -
CDR3: CASSLVSRGSYEQYF
DNA: TGTGCCAGCAGCTTAGTCTCCCGTGGGAGCTACGAGCAGTACTTC

J: TRBJ2-7
V: TRBV4-2
size: -
D: -
CDR3: CASSQANYGSYEQYF
DNA: TGTGCCAGCAGCCAAGCCAATTACGGGAGTTACGAGCAGTACTTC

J: TRBJ1-1
V: TRBV5-1
size: many
D: -
CDR3: CASSGGYQAFF
DNA: TGCGCCAGCAGTGGGGGATACCAAGCTTTCTTT

J: TRBJ1-1
V: TRBV5-6
size: many
D: -
CDR3: CASSPDVLNTEAFF
DNA: TGTGCCAGCAGCCCGGACGTGTTGAACACTGAAGCTTTCTTT

J: TRBJ2-7
V: TRBV2
size: few
D: -
CDR3: CASSEGRVREQYF
DNA: TGTGCCAGCAGTGAAGGCAGGGTTCGAGAGCAGTACTTC

J: TRBJ1-2
V: TRBV7-2
size: few
D: -
CDR3: CASSLEGRPGDYGYTF
DNA: TGTGCCAGCAGCTTAGAGGGCCGGCCAGGGGACTATGGCTACACCTTC

J: TRBJ2-2
V: TRBV7-9
size: many
D: TRBD1
CDR3: CASSDRVKTNTGELFF
DNA: TGTGCCAGCAGCGACAGGGTTAAGACGAACACCGGGGAGCTGTTTTTT

J: TRBJ1-6
V: TRBV9
size: many
D: -
CDR3: CASSAGRPPLHF
DNA: TGTGCCAGCAGCGCGGGGAGGCCACCCCTCCACTTT